This TCR beta chain was sequenced during a study of T cell responses to AZD1222 COVID-19 vaccine. About the research overall: Combined were second doses at about 4 or about 12 weeks.

Study outcomes and limitations: Spike was spanned by vaccine-associated CD4 TCRs, which were dominant at 160-218 and 743-854. None of the repertoires were sampled until the peak T cell response had passed. Clonal diversity was possibly underestimated; the donors were predominantly white British and more often female.

TCRdb's table, derived via immunoSEQ multiplex PCR, lists solely in-frame clones and lacks some. The sample consists of approximately 100,000 clones, 75% to 90% of them appearing once. Turning to this clone: The antigen remains undetermined.

Trimming shortened V by 5 bases and J by 4 bases, and 15 bases separated the two germline ends. The V gene's germline CDR1 is MNHEY and CDR2 SMNVEV (reference sequence). CDR3 length equals 14 residues. This TCR was sampled from an adult in good health. The V gene is TRBV27, the J gene TRBJ2-7; no reliable D call. The sequences come from peripheral blood, collected on day 0 of AZD1222 vaccination. CDR3 loop: CASSPMAVPYEQYF. The CDR3 DNA reads as TGTGCCAGCAGTCCGATGGCAGTCCCGTACGAGCAGTACTTC.